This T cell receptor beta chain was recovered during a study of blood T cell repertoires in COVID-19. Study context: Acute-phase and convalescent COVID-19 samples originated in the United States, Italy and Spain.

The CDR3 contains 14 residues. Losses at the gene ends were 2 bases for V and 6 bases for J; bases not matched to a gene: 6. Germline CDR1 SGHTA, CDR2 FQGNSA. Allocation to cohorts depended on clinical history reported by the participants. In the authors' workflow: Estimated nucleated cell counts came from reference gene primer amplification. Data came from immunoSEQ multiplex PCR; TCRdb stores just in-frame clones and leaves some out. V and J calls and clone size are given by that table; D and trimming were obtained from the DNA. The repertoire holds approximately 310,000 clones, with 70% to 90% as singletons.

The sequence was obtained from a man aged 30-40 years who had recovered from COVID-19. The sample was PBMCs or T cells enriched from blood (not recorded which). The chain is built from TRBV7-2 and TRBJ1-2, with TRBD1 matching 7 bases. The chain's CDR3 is CASSLPTGLDGYTF. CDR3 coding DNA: TGTGCCAGCAGCTTACCGACAGGGCTTGATGGCTACACCTTC.